This T cell receptor (beta chain) emerged from a study of T cell responses to AZD1222 COVID-19 vaccine. The CDR3 sequence is 15 residues long. The germline V and J ends were trimmed by 0 bases and 2 bases, with 10 bases remaining between them. Germline loops: CDR1 MNHEY, CDR2 SVGAGI. With respect to this clone: Its antigen remains unknown.

Findings of the study overall: Epitopes outside B.1.351 and B.1.1.7 mutated regions reportedly drew nearly half of spike TCRs. Baseline seropositivity characterized only a handful of AZD1222 recipients. The study found Spike-specific TCR breadth and depth rose after two AZD1222 doses.

Profiled with immunoSEQ multiplex PCR; TCRdb holds only in-frame clones, not every one. The sample holds around 80,000 clones, approximately 90% seen once. The source material was peripheral blood, sampled on day 0 of AZD1222 vaccination. The sequence was obtained from an adult in good health. The V gene is TRBV6-5, the J gene TRBJ1-1; no clear D. Here the CDR3 reads CASSYSVRSNTEAFF. The CDR3 DNA sequence: TGTGCCAGCAGTTACTCGGTAAGGAGCAACACTGAAGCTTTCTTT.